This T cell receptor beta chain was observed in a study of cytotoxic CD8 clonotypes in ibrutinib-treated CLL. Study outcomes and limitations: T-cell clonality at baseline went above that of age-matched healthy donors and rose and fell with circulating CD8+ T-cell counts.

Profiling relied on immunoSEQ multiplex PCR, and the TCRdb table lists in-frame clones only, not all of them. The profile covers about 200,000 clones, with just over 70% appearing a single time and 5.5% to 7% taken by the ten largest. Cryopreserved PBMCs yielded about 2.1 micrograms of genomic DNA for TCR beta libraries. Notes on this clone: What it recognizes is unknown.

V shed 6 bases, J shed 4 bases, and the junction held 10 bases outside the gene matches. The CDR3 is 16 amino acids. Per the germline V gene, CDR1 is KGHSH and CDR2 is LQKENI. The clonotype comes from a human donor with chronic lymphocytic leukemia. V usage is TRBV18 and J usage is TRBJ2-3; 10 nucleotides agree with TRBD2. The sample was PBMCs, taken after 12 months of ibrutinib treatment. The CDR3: CASSRLGTSDSDTQYF. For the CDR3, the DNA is TGTGCCAGCTCCCGCCTCGGGACTAGCGATTCAGATACGCAGTATTTT.